The T cell receptor (beta chain) under discussion was sequenced for a study of T cell responses to AZD1222 COVID-19 vaccine. Study overall: Whether given at about 4 or about 12 weeks, second doses were pooled. Whole-study results and caveats: The study sampled repertoires only after the peak T cell response. A mostly white British donor set with more females was recruited, and clonal diversity was possibly underestimated. Reportedly, close to half of spike-specific TCRs are directed against unmutated variant regions.

Looked up from germline, CDR1 is MNHEY and CDR2 is SVGEGT. V was trimmed by 1 base and J by 6 bases, leaving 7 bases between them. This CDR3 has 14 amino acids. Assay: immunoSEQ multiplex PCR; the TCRdb copy retains only in-frame clones and omits some. The top ten hold approximately 21% of the sample, which has 65,000 to 85,000 clones, around four fifths seen once. A remark on this clone: Its antigen is still unknown.

This TCR came from an adult in good health. This specimen consisted of peripheral blood, obtained on day 0 of AZD1222 vaccination. The V and J genes are TRBV6-2 or TRBV6-3 and TRBJ1-6; no definite D call. CDR3 amino acids: CASSYLQANSPLHF. In nucleotides, the CDR3 is TGTGCCAGCAGTTACTTGCAGGCTAATTCACCCCTCCACTTT.